This record concerns one TCR beta chain sequence. Its antigen is as yet unknown. Unique molecular identifiers were affixed to single, distinct cDNA molecules. TCRdb analysed the 5' RACE reads with MiXCR anew, one entry per CDR3 protein. The sample lists 80,000 to 95,000 distinct CDR3 sequences, 9% to 15% seen once, with less than 8.5% in the top ten. This record belongs to a study of early T cells in non-severe SARS-CoV-2 infection. Overall study context: Chains were not paired, and sequencing was done on bulk RNA from unsorted whole blood. Study-level findings and limits: Matching results from VDJdb favored anti-spike CD8 responses, leaving private and CD4 specificities undetected.

V gave up 2 bases and J gave up 0 bases, with 12 bases separating them. CDR1 and CDR2 (germline): SGHRS, YFSETQ. This CDR3 is 16 amino acids long. The V call is TRBV5-1, the J call TRBJ2-1; D unresolved. Source material: whole blood. The sequence derives from an adult who was a healthcare worker with PCR-confirmed SARS-CoV-2 infection or an uninfected control (not recorded which). The CDR3 reads CASSFLSRSSYNEQFF. The CDR3 bases are TGCGCCAGCAGCTTCTTAAGTCGGAGCTCCTACAATGAGCAGTTCTTC.